The text below deals with one T cell receptor beta chain. What it binds is not known. The germline V gene has CDR1 SNHLY and CDR2 FYNNEI. The CDR3 covers 17 residues. J was trimmed by 3 bases and V by 3 bases; bases with no gene match: 9. This specimen belongs to a study of siplizumab effects on memory and regulatory T cells. Findings and caveats of the study: Siplizumab produced a significant drop in alloreactive sequences attributable to unstimulated CD4+ memory cells. Mappable alloreactive CD4+ clones were on average roughly 70% Treg-derived with siplizumab, approximately 26% in controls. Naive T cells apparently outstripped memory cells in diversity and seemed major alloresponse contributors.

Profiling relied on immunoSEQ multiplex PCR, and the TCRdb table lists in-frame clones only, not all of them. This sample yields roughly 93,000 clones, of which about 94% are seen a single time; around 1.5% belongs to the top ten. The sample was non-Treg CD4+ T cells sorted from blood. This TCR came from a human donor in good health. This rearrangement joins TRBV2 to TRBJ2-1; TRBD2 matches 9 bases. CDR3 region: CASSDGLIAGVYNEQFF. The CDR3 region has the DNA TGTGCCAGCAGTGACGGGCTGATAGCGGGAGTCTACAATGAGCAGTTCTTC.